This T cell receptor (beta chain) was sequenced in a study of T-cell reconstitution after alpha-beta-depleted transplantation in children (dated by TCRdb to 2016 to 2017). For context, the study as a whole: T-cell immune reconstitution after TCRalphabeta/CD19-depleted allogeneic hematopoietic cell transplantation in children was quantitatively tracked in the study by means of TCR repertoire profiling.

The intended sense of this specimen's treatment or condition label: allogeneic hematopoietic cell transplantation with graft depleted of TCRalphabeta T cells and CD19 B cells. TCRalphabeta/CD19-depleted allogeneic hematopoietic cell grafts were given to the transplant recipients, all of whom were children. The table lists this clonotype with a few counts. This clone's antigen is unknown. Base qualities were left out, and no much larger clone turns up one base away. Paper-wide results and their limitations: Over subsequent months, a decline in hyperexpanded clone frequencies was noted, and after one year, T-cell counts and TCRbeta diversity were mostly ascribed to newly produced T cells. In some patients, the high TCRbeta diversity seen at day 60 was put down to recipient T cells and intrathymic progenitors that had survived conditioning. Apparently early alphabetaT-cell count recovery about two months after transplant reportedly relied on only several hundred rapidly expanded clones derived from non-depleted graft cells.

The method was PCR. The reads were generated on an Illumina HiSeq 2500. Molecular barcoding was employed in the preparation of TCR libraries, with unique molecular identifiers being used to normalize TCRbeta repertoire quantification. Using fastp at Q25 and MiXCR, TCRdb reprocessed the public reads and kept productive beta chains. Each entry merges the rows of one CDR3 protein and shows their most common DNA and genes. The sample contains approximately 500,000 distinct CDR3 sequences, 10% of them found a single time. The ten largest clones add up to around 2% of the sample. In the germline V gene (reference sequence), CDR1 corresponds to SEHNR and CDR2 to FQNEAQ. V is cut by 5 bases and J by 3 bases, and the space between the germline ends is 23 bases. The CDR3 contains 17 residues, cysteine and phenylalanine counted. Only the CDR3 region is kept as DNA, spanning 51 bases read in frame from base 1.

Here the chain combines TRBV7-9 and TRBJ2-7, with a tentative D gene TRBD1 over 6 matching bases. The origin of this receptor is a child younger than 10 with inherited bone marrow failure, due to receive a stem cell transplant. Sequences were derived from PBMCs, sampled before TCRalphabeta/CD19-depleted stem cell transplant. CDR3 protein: CASSDSHRAASYYEQYF. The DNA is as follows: TGTGCCAGCAGCGATAGTCACAGGGCGGCCTCTTACTACGAGCAGTACTTC.